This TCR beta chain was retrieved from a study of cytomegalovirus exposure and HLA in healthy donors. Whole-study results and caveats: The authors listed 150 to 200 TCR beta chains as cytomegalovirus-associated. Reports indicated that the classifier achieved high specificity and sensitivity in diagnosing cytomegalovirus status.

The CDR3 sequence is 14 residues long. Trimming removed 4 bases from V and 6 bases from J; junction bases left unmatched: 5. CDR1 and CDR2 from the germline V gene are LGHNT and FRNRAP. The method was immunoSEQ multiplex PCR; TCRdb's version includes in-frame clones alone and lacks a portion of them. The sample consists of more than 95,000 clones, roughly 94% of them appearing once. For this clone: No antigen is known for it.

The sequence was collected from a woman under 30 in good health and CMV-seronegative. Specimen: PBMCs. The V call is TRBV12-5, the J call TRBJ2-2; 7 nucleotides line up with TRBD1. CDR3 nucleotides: TGTGCTAGTGGTTACACAGGGGTACCCGGGGAGCTGTTTTTT. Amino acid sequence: CASGYTGVPGELFF.